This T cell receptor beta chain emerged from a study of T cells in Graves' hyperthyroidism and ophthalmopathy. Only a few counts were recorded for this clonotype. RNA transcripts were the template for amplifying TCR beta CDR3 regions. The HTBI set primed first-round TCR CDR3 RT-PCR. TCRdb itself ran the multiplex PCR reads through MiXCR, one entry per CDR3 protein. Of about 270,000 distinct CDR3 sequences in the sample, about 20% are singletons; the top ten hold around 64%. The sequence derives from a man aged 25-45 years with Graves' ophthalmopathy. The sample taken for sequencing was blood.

The CDR3 sequence is CASSLSENQPQHF. The CDR3 DNA is TGTGCCAGCAGTTTATCAGAGAATCAGCCCCAGCATTTT. J is TRBJ1-5 and V is TRBV27; D is unresolved. Trimming pared 0 bases from V and 4 bases from J, leaving 4 bases between. The germline gives CDR1 MNHEY, CDR2 SMNVEV (reference sequence). CDR3 size: 13 residues.